One T cell receptor (beta chain) is described in this entry. This record comes from a study of blood T cells in healthy people across ages. PCR was performed a second time for about 6 to 12 cycles using a sample-barcoded 5' primer and a J-beta primer mix. Every molecule of cDNA carried a tag from a template-switch adaptor with 12 random nucleotides. Per sample, CDR3-containing paired-end reads numbered at least 2.5 million. One entry per CDR3 protein results from TCRdb running MiXCR on the 5' RACE reads. The data show more than 1.4 million distinct CDR3 sequences, with 40% to 50% seen just once and 7% to 9% held by the top ten. Per sample, a minimum of 6.5 million PBMCs were isolated. Germline assignment: CDR1 MNHEY and CDR2 SVGAGI. Trimming left V 6 bases short and J 7 bases short, with 16 bases between. The CDR3 has 13 amino acids.

This clonotype originated in a woman under 30 in good health. This chain uses TRBV6-5 with TRBJ2-7; TRBD2 might be the D (6 bases). The sample taken for sequencing was blood. DNA of the CDR3: TGTGCCAGCAGCGGGGGAGTCTACAATGAGCAGTACTTC. This sequence encodes CASSGGVYNEQYF.